The clone carrying this T cell receptor beta chain has only a few counts. Germline V gene lookup returns CDR1 SGHNT and CDR2 YYREEE (reference sequence). The CDR3 consists of 14 residues. Trimming cost V 7 bases and J 6 bases, with 16 bases left between them. This specimen comes from a study of blood T cell repertoires in COVID-19. At the level of the study: Sources were T cells, B-cell-depleted T cells, or PBMCs; the material itself was cDNA or gDNA.

In the original analysis: Estimation of nucleated cell counts was performed using reference gene primer amplification. Only in-frame clones appear in the TCRdb table, and some are missing; sequencing was by immunoSEQ multiplex PCR. The DNA gave D and trimming, while V, J and clone size come from that table. Of over 130,000 clones detected, under 85% appear once; the ten largest clones hold approximately 1.8%. The sequence derives from a woman in her late teens or twenties who had been exposed to COVID-19. The sequencing sample was made of PBMCs or T cells enriched from blood (not recorded which). This sequence joins TRBV5-4 and TRBJ1-4, with D maybe TRBD1 (5 bases). CDR3: CASSLFRGDEKLFF. The CDR3, as DNA: TGTGCCAGCTCCCTTTTTAGGGGCGATGAAAAACTGTTTTTT.